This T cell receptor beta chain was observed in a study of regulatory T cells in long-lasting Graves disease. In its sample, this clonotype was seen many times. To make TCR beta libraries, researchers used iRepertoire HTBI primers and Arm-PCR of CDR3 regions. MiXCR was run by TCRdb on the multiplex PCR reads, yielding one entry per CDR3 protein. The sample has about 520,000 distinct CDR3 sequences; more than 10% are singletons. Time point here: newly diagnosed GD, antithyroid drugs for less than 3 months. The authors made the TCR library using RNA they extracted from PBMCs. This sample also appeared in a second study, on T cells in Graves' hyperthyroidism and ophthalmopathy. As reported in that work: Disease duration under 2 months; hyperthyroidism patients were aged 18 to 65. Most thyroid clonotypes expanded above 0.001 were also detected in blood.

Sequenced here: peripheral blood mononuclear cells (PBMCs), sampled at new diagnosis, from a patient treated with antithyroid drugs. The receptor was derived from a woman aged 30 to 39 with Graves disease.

CDR3 coding DNA: TGTGCCAGCAGCGTATGGGGCTCAACTAACTATGGCTACACCTTC. Protein: CASSVWGSTNYGYTF. The chain uses TRBV9 and TRBJ1-2, with D possibly being TRBD1 (5 bases). The CDR3 extends over 15 amino acids. The germline gives CDR1 SGDLS, CDR2 YYNGEE. The V gene lost 1 base and the J gene lost 0 bases, with 10 bases spanning the gap.